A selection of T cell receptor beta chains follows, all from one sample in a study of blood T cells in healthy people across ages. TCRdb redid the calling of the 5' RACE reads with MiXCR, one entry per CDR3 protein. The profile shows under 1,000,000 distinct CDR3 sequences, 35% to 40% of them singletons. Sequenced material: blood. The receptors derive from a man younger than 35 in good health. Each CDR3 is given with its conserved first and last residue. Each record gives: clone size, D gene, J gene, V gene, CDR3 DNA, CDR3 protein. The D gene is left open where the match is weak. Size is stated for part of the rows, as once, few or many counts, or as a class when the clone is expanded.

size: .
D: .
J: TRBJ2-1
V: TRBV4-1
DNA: TGCGCCAGCAGGGATGGAGACTACAATGAGCAGTTCTTC
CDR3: CASRDGDYNEQFF

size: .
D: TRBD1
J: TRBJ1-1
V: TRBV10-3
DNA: TGTGCCATCAGAACGACAGGGGGGAACACTGAAGCTTTCTTT
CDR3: CAIRTTGGNTEAFF

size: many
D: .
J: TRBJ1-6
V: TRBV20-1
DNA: TGCAGTGCTAGAGATGTACAGAACTATAATTCACCCCTCCACTTT
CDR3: CSARDVQNYNSPLHF

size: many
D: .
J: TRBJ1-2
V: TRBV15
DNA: TGTGCCACCAGCAGAGATCTGGTCCGCTATGGCTACACCTTC
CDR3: CATSRDLVRYGYTF

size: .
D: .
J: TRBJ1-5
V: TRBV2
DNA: TGTGCCAGCAGTATCGACATTCAGGGTCACCCCCAGCATTTT
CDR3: CASSIDIQGHPQHF

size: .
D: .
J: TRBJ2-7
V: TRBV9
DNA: TGTGCCAGCAGCGGCGGAGGGGGAACACCCGAGCAGTACTTC
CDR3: CASSGGGGTPEQYF

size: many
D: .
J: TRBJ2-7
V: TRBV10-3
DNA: TGTGCCATCACCTGGGACGGAGCCTACGAGCAGTACTTC
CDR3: CAITWDGAYEQYF

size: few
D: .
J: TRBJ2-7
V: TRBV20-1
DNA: TGCAGTGCTAGTCCTACTAGGAGAACAACTCTCTACGAGCAGTACTTC
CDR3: CSASPTRRTTLYEQYF

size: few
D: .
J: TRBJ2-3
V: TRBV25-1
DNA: TGTGCCAGCAGTGAAGGACTCTTGGATACGCAGTATTTT
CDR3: CASSEGLLDTQYF

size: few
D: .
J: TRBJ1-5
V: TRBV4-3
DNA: TGCGCCAGCAGCCAAGACCTTCACAGTCGCAATCAGCCCCAGCATTTT
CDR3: CASSQDLHSRNQPQHF

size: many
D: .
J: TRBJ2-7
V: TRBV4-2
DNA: TGTGCCAGCAGCCAAGGACAGGACTACACCTACGAGCAGTACTTC
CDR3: CASSQGQDYTYEQYF

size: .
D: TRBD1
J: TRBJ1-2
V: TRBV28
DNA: TGTGCCAGCAGTTCGGGACAGGGGAAATCGGATGAATTCCTCTATGGCTACACCTTC
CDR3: CASSSGQGKSDEFLYGYTF

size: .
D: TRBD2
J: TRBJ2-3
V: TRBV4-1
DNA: TGCGCCAGCAGCCCTGTAATTAGGGGCGGGGGGAGGACCGATACGCAGTATTTT
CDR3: CASSPVIRGGGRTDTQYF

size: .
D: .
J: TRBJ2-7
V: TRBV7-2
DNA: TGTGCCAGCAGCTTACACGAGAGCTCCTACGAGCAGTACTTC
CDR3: CASSLHESSYEQYF

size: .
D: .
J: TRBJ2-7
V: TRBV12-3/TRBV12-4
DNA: TGTGCCAGCAGTTTACCGGCAGCCTACGAGCAGTACTTC
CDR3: CASSLPAAYEQYF

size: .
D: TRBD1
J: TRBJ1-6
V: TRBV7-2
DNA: TGTGCCAGCAGCTTAGAATGGGACAGGGCATACTTT
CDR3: CASSLEWDRAYF

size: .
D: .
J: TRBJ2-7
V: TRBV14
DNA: TGTGCCAGCAGCCAGGGGGGCAGCCATGAGCAGTACTTC
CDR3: CASSQGGSHEQYF

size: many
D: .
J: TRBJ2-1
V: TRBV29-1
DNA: TGCAGCGTTGAAGGGGGGACCGCACGGGCTCAGCAGTTCTTC
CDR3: CSVEGGTARAQQFF

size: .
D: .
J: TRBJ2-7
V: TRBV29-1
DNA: TGCAGCGTTGAGGGCAGCCCCTACGAGCAGTACTTC
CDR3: CSVEGSPYEQYF

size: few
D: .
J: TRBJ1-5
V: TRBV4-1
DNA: TGCGCCAGCAGCCCCAGCGGTCACCGAGGGGATGGGCAGCCCCAGCATTTT
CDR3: CASSPSGHRGDGQPQHF

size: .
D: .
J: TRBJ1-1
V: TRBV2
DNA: TGTGCCAGCAGTGAGACCGACGATGAAGCTTTCTTT
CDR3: CASSETDDEAFF

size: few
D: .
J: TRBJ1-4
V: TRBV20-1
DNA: TGCAGTGCTAGGGGTTTCGCTAATGAAAAACTGTTTTTT
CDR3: CSARGFANEKLFF

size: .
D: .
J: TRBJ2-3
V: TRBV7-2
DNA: TGTGCCAGCAGCGTAGGGGACTTCACAGATACGCAGTATTTT
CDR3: CASSVGDFTDTQYF

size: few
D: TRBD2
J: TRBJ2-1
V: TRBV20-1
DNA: TGCAGTGCTATTGAAGCGGGGGGTAGGTACAATGAGCAGTTCTTC
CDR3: CSAIEAGGRYNEQFF

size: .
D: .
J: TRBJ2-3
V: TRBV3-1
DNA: TGTGCCAGCACCGCCAAGTATGCGGGGCCAAGCACAGATACGCAGTATTTT
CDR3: CASTAKYAGPSTDTQYF

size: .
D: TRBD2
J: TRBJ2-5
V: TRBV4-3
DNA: TGCGCCAGCAGCCAAGATGGGGGGGATTACGGGCAGTACTTC
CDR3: CASSQDGGDYGQYF

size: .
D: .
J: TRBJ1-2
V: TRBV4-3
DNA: TGCGCCAGCAGCCATAGCCAGGGGACCCCTAACTATGGCTACACCTTC
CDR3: CASSHSQGTPNYGYTF

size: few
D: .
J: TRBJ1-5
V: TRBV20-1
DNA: TGCAGTGCTATAGAAGCGGTGAATCAGCCCCAGCATTTT
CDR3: CSAIEAVNQPQHF

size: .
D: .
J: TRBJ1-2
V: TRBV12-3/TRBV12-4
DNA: TGTGCCAGCAGTTTAGGAGGGTCTGTGTCTGGCTACACCTTC
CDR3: CASSLGGSVSGYTF

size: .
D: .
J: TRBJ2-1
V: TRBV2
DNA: TGTGCCAGCAGCGGACTACCTAAGAACGCGGGCTACAATGAGCAGTTCTTC
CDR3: CASSGLPKNAGYNEQFF

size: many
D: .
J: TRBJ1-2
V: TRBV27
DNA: TGTGCCAGCAGTTTATCCCGAGCCAACTATGGCTACACCTTC
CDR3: CASSLSRANYGYTF

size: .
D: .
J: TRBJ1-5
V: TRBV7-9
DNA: TGTGCCGGCAGCTTATATCTGGGTACCCAGCATTTT
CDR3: CAGSLYLGTQHF

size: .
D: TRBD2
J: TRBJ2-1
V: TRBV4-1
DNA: TGCGCCAGCACCCAAGGGGGAACTAGCGGGAGGTCTGGGAATGAGCAGTTCTTC
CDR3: CASTQGGTSGRSGNEQFF

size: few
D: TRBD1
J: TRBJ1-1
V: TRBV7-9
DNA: TGTGCCAGCAGCTTTACAGGGGGCTCCACTGAAGCTTTCTTT
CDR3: CASSFTGGSTEAFF

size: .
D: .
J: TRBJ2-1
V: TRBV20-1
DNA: TGCAGTGCTTTACAGGAAAACCTCTACAATGAGCAGTTCTTC
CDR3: CSALQENLYNEQFF

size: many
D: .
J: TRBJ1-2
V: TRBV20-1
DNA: TGCAGTGCTAGCCCAGAGACTAACTATGGCTACACCTTC
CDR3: CSASPETNYGYTF

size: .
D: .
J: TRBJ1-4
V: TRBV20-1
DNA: TGCAGTGCGGACAAAAGCCCCGATGGAAAACTGTTTTTT
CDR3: CSADKSPDGKLFF